The clone carrying this T cell receptor beta chain came up a few times. As yet, its antigen is unknown. cDNA synthesis used the whole RNA isolate, giving expressed TCRB sequences. For naive, central memory and regulatory T cell samples, reads averaged around 3.8 million. The table came from immunoSEQ multiplex PCR; TCRdb's copy has only in-frame clones and leaves some out. This repertoire shows about 340,000 clones, 7% to 10% found once; its top ten account for 1%. A single heparinised draw of approximately 100 mL on average was taken per donor. Markers CD45RO/CCR7/CD25/CD127/CD95/CD27 served to sort CD4+ naive, central memory, regulatory and stem cell-like memory cells. These data originate in a study of beta chain features in type 1 diabetes. Study-wide findings and caveats: HLA effects on TCRB rearrangement stayed unresolved here. The study found moderately but significantly shorter TCRB CDR3s in all four CD4+ subsets of Type 1 diabetes patients.

The specimen sequenced was central memory CD4+ T cells from blood. The TCR originated in a man younger than 45 with type 1 diabetes.

The CDR3 sequence is CASSPPTGQGSPDTQYF. The DNA for the CDR3 is TGTGCCAGCAGTCCCCCAACGGGACAGGGGTCCCCAGATACGCAGTATTTT. The chain is built from TRBV28 and TRBJ2-3; TRBD1 matches 10 bases. The CDR3 runs to 17 residues. V gave up 5 bases and J gave up 4 bases; unmatched junction bases: 12. In germline, CDR1 is MDHEN, CDR2 SYDVKM. Full variable domain (rest looked up from reference TRBV28 and TRBJ2-3): DVKVTQSSRYLVKRTGEKVFLECVQDMDHENMFWYRQDPGLGLRLIYFSYDVKMKEKGDIPEGYSVSREKKERFSLILESASTNQTSMYLCASSPPTGQGSPDTQYFGPGTRLTVL.